This record looks at one T cell receptor (beta chain) sequence and its context. What it binds is unknown. The data originate from a study of shared clonotypes between healthy human individuals. Produced via immunoSEQ multiplex PCR; TCRdb's table is partial and in-frame only. Among roughly 2.2 million clones listed, 85% to 95% were seen once. Germline CDR1 reads GTSNPN; CDR2 reads SVGIG (reference sequence). The CDR3 has 13 residues. Trimming cost V 0 bases and J 6 bases, with 8 bases left between them. Study-wide results and limits: The rarefaction results pointed to incomplete sorted-subset sequencing despite large depth. Compared with clonotypes that all four donors shared, non-shared clonotypes had lower generation probabilities.

The V and J genes are TRBV30 and TRBJ2-2; D is perhaps TRBD1 or TRBD2 (5 bases each). Sequencing was performed on naive CD4+ T cells from PBMCs. Subset of the sample: CD45RA+ positively selected. This receptor was obtained from a man in his late teens or twenties in good health. Some clones in this sample may be carry-over from other donors' samples. This CDR3 is CAWSVRDPGELFF. For the CDR3, the DNA is TGTGCCTGGAGTGTGAGGGACCCCGGGGAGCTGTTTTTT.